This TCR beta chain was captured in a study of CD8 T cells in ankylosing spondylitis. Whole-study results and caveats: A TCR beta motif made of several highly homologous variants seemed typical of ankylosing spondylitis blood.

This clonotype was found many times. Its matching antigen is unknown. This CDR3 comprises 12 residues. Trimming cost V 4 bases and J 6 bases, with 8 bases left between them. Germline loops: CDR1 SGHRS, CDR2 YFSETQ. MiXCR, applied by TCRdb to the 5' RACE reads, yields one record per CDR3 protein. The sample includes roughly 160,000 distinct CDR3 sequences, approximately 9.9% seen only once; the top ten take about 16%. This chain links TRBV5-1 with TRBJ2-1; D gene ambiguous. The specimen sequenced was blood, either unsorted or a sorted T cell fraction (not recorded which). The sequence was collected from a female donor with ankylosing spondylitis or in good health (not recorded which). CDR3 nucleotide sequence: TGCGCCAGCAGCGGGGTCGTCAATGAGCAGTTCTTC. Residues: CASSGVVNEQFF. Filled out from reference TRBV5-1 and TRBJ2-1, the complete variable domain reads KAGVTQTPRYLIKTRGQQVTLSCSPISGHRSVSWYQQTPGQGLQFLFEYFSETQRNKGNFPGRFSGRQFSNSRSEMNVSTLELGDSALYLCASSGVVNEQFFGPGTRLTVL.